Listed here is a single TCR beta chain. TCRdb processed the RT-PCR reads anew with MiXCR; each CDR3 protein has one entry. This table has 87,000 or so distinct CDR3 sequences, approximately 5% appearing once. The data stem from a study of patients and donors after allogeneic stem cell transplantation. The receptor was derived from a human donor who was either an allogeneic HSCT recipient or a stem cell or donor lymphocyte infusion donor (not recorded which). It is not recorded whose cells these are; they may come from a transplant donor. Source material: blood, either unsorted or a sorted T cell fraction (not recorded which).

The CDR3 loop is CASRKKPGQGFLDTQYF. CDR3 in DNA: TGTGCCAGCAGAAAGAAACCGGGACAGGGATTTTTAGATACGCAGTATTTT. This rearrangement joins TRBV19 to TRBJ2-3; 9 nucleotides match TRBD1. Unmatched junction bases numbered 18, after V lost 9 bases and J lost 5 bases. The CDR3 is 17 residues long. CDR1 and CDR2 (germline): LNHDA, SQIVND (reference sequence).